A single sample gave rise to the 27 T cell receptor beta chains below, sequenced in a study of T cell clonality in common variable immunodeficiency (dated by TCRdb to between 2014 and 2017). What the work shows at the level of the full study, not this receptor alone: CVID TCRbeta sequences reportedly showed fewer deletions and N-nucleotide insertions and lacked highly modified clones with 13 or more V deletions.

Their antigens are not known. The library was obtained by the immunoSEQ multiplex PCR assay. Held by TCRdb, this immuneACCESS table contains in-frame sequences only and omits some clones. Under half of the omission traces to an unresolved V gene where checked; the cause of the rest is unknown. In this sample, about 19,000 clones appear, none counted once only. The leading ten clones occupy approximately 26% of the sample. The sequencing input was peripheral blood mononuclear cells. Source of these receptors: a human donor with common variable immunodeficiency.

On this clone: The read terminates 3 residues ahead of where the CDR3 ends, so the germline J gene completes it. The chain employs TRBV13 and TRBJ2-7; 8 bases match TRBD1. Trimming at V came to 4 bases and at J to 1 base, leaving 6 bases not matched to a gene. From germline, CDR1 is PRHDT and CDR2 FYEKMQ (reference sequence). The CDR3 is made up of 15 amino acids. CDR3 protein: CASSSRTGISYEQYF. The CDR3 bases that were read are TGTGCCAGCAGCTCACGGACAGGGATATCCTACGAG. Complete variable domain (other parts from reference TRBV13 and TRBJ2-7): AAGVIQSPRHLIKEKRETATLKCYPIPRHDTVYWYQQGPGQDPQFLISFYEKMQSDKGSIPDRFSAQQFSDYHSELNMSSLELGDSALYFCASSSRTGISYEQYFGPGTRLTVT.

With respect to this clone: The CDR3 end is not reached by the read, which stops 3 residues before it; the germline J gene fills it in. This chain joins TRBV6-2 or TRBV6-3 and TRBJ2-4; D might be TRBD1 (7 bases). CDR3 length equals 15 residues. Germline assignment: CDR1 MNHEY and CDR2 SVGEGT. With 5 bases removed from V and 0 bases from J, the gap between germline ends came to 11 bases. The CDR3 region is CASSHQGGAKNIQYF. Partial CDR3 DNA: TGTGCCAGCAGTCACCAGGGGGGAGCCAAAAACATT.

This clone has a handful of counts. CDR3 DNA (partial): TGTGCCAGCAGCCCCCCTAGAGTTGGGACCGGGGAG. Residues: CASSPPRVGTGE. The complete CDR3 sequence is CASSPPRVGTGELFF. The chain links TRBV7-9 to TRBJ2-2; D ambiguous. From the germline J gene comes the end of the CDR3, since the read stops 3 residues before it. The CDR3 consists of 15 residues. V was trimmed by 5 bases and J by 5 bases, leaving 15 bases between them. The V gene's germline CDR1 is SEHNR and CDR2 FQNEAQ (reference sequence). The full variable domain, completed using reference TRBV7-9 and TRBJ2-2, is DTGVSQNPRHKITKRGQNVTFRCDPISEHNRLYWYRQTLGQGPEFLTYFQNEAQLEKSRLLSDRFSAERPKGSFSTLEIQRTEQGDSAMYLCASSPPRVGTGELFFGEGSRLTVL.

Concerning this clone: The read comes to an end 3 residues before the CDR3 does, leaving the germline J gene to fill in the end. The chain employs TRBV7-9 and TRBJ2-7, with a possible D match to TRBD1 (5 bases). V lost 4 bases and J lost 2, with 15 bases in between. CDR3 length: 15 residues. CDR1 and CDR2 (germline): SEHNR, FQNEAQ (reference sequence). The CDR3 reads CASSSRELSPYEQYF. CDR3 bases read: TGTGCCAGCAGCTCCAGGGAACTTTCCCCCTACGAG.

This clone was seen a few times. An end of the junction differs from the germline gene, which may be a read error. The read gets to within 3 residues of the CDR3 end, and the germline J gene fills in the rest. The identical CDR3 is also encoded by other nucleotide sequences in the sample. V usage is TRBV7-6 and J usage is TRBJ1-4, with D maybe TRBD1 (5 bases). CDR3 size: 16 residues. The V gene's germline CDR1 is SGHVS and CDR2 FNYEAQ. The sequenced CDR3 bases are TGTGCCAGTAGCTTAGTAGGACATCGTGAAACTACAAAA. This sequence encodes CASSLVGHRETTK. The CDR3, in full, reads CASSLVGHRETTKLFF.

Comments on this clone: The read finishes 3 residues shy of the CDR3 end, and the germline J gene is used to complete it. V gene TRBV6-1 combines with J gene TRBJ2-7; D tentatively reads TRBD1 or TRBD2 (5 bases each). V dropped 4 bases and J dropped 4 bases, with 17 bases sitting between them. CDR3 length: 15 amino acids. CDR1 MNHNS and CDR2 SASEGT come from the germline V gene. The CDR3 loop is CASSAGPHRRYEQYF. The part of the CDR3 DNA that was read is TGTGCCAGCAGTGCCGGGCCACACAGGAGGTACGAG.

This clone was observed a handful of times. Sequencing ends 3 residues short of the CDR3 end; the germline J gene provides the rest. V and J are TRBV19 and TRBJ1-5; a possible D gene is TRBD1 (5 bases). Trimming cost V 3 bases and J 3 bases, with 12 bases left between them. The germline CDR1 and CDR2 sequences are LNHDA and SQIVND (reference sequence). The CDR3 loop spans 15 amino acids. The CDR3 reads CASSIRQGFNQPQHF. The DNA read from the CDR3 is TGTGCCAGTAGTATTCGGCAGGGCTTCAATCAGCCC.

Worth noting for this clone: The sequence runs out 3 residues before the end of the CDR3; the remainder is reconstructed from the germline J gene. The chain links TRBV30 to TRBJ1-2; D gene uncertain. Deletions cut 0 bases from V and 3 bases from J, with 8 bases between. CDR1 is GTSNPN and CDR2 is SVGIG in the germline V gene (reference sequence). This CDR3 is 13 amino acids long. The CDR3 reads CAWSVRRDYGYTF. The sequenced CDR3 bases are TGTGCCTGGAGTGTACGGCGGGACTATGGC.

This clone was recorded at least ten times. The read terminates 3 residues before the CDR3 end, so the remaining end is supplied by the germline J gene. The genes are TRBV18 and TRBJ1-2; 10 positions match TRBD1. Germline V gene lookup returns CDR1 KGHSH and CDR2 LQKENI. The length of the CDR3 is 16 residues. V dropped 5 bases and J dropped 5; count of bases not matched to a gene: 11. The CDR3: CASSDSPGQGSYGYTF. Partial CDR3 DNA: TGTGCCAGCTCAGACTCTCCGGGACAGGGGTCGTATGGC. Full variable domain (rest looked up from reference TRBV18 and TRBJ1-2): NAGVMQNPRHLVRRRGQEARLRCSPMKGHSHVYWYRQLPEEGLKFMVYLQKENIIDESGMPKERFSAEFPKEGPSILRIQQVVRGDSAAYFCASSDSPGQGSYGYTFGSGTRLTVV.

This clone was observed a few times. Read coverage stops 3 residues before the CDR3 terminus; the germline J gene supplies the remainder. The gene calls are TRBV2 and TRBJ2-7, with 8 nucleotides matching TRBD2. This CDR3 has 15 amino acids. V lost 5 bases and J lost 4; bases outside the gene matches: 10. Germline assignment: CDR1 SNHLY and CDR2 FYNNEI. The CDR3 region is CASSLTSGGGYEQYF. Partial CDR3 DNA: TGTGCCAGCAGTCTAACTAGCGGAGGAGGGTACGAG.

This clone has at least ten counts. The missing CDR3 end, 3 residues past where the read stops, is filled in from the germline J gene. The chain couples TRBV19 to TRBJ1-1; unclear D gene. Germline-derived CDR1 and CDR2 are LNHDA and SQIVND (reference sequence). The length of the CDR3 is 10 residues. The covered CDR3 bases are TGTGCCAGTAATGGGTTAGCG. It is translated as CASNGLA. The full CDR3 protein reads CASNGLAAFF. Based on the CDR3 plus reference TRBV19 and TRBJ1-1, the full variable domain is DGGITQSPKYLFRKEGQNVTLSCEQNLNHDAMYWYRQDPGQGLRLIYYSQIVNDFQKGDIAEGYSVSREKKESFPLTVTSAQKNPTAFYLCASNGLAAFFGQGTRLTVV.

As for this clone: Read sequence stops 3 residues before the CDR3 end, and the germline J gene provides the missing end. The J gene is TRBJ2-1, the V gene TRBV7-6, with TRBD2 matching 9 bases. With 2 bases clipped from V and 7 bases from J, the junction kept 9 bases outside the gene matches. The CDR3 runs 16 residues. Germline V gene data show CDR1 as SGHVS and CDR2 as FNYEAQ. This CDR3 is CASSLSASGGRNEQFF. The sequenced CDR3 bases are TGTGCCAGCAGCTTAAGTGCCAGCGGGGGGCGGAATGAG.

Regarding this clone: The read is 3 residues too short to cover the CDR3 end, so that end is filled in from the germline J gene. This chain connects TRBV18 to TRBJ2-7; D unresolved. V lost 3 bases to trimming and J lost 5 bases, with 14 bases between them. Germline V CDR1 and CDR2: KGHSH, LQKENI. CDR3 length: 14 amino acids. CDR3 bases read: TGTGCCAGCTCACCCCTTCAGGATTCCAACGAG. Its translation: CASSPLQDSNE. The whole CDR3 is CASSPLQDSNEQYF.

This clone was detected a few times. The sequence runs out 3 residues before the end of the CDR3; the remainder is reconstructed from the germline J gene. V gene TRBV18 combines with J gene TRBJ2-7, with D unresolved. Between the trimmed V and J ends, which lost 4 bases and 2 bases, there was a span of 9 bases. Per the germline V gene, CDR1 is KGHSH and CDR2 is LQKENI. CDR3 size: 13 residues. CDR3 amino acids: CASSLTQTYEQYF. The sequenced CDR3 bases are TGTGCCAGCTCACTCACACAAACCTACGAG.

This clone came up a few times. The read terminates 3 residues before the CDR3 end, so the remaining end is supplied by the germline J gene. V gene TRBV5-4 combines with J gene TRBJ2-7; tentatively, D is TRBD2 (7 bases). Germline-derived CDR1 and CDR2 are SGHNT and YYREEE (reference sequence). The CDR3 length is 16 residues. Trimming took off 0 bases at V and 3 bases at J, with 16 bases between the two ends. CDR3 region: CASSLDGGALVYEQYF. Incomplete CDR3 DNA: TGTGCCAGCAGCTTGGATGGGGGGGCTTTGGTCTACGAG. The full variable domain, completed using reference TRBV5-4 and TRBJ2-7, is ETGVTQSPTHLIKTRGQQVTLRCSSQSGHNTVSWYQQALGQGPQFIFQYYREEENGRGNFPPRFSGLQFPNYSSELNVNALELDDSALYLCASSLDGGALVYEQYFGPGTRLTVT.

The sample holds a few counts of this clone. The read terminates 3 residues before the CDR3 end, so the remaining end is supplied by the germline J gene. The chain links TRBV6-2 or TRBV6-3 to TRBJ2-4; TRBD2 might be the D (6 bases). The V gene lost 10 bases and the J gene lost 0 bases, with 19 bases spanning the gap. The germline CDR1 and CDR2 sequences are MNHEY and SVGEGT. The CDR3 loop spans 16 amino acids. Partial CDR3 DNA: TGTGCCAACCCGTTTCGGACTATTTTAGCCAAAAACATT. This gives the protein CANPFRTILAKNI. The CDR3 reads in full as CANPFRTILAKNIQYF.

The table lists this clone with a few counts. The read ends 3 residues before the CDR3 terminus; that terminus is restored from the germline J gene. V usage is TRBV2 and J usage is TRBJ1-4, with 9 bases aligning to TRBD1. Germline assignment: CDR1 SNHLY and CDR2 FYNNEI. V shed 6 bases and J 8 bases; nucleotides not matched to a gene: 4. CDR3 length: 13 residues. The covered CDR3 bases are TGTGCCAGCAGACGGGACAGGGTGGAAAAA. It yields the protein CASRRDRVEK. The whole CDR3 is CASRRDRVEKLFF.

A note on this clone: The CDR3 extends 3 residues past the end of the read, so its final part is completed from the germline J gene. The genes are TRBV2 and TRBJ2-7; possibly TRBD2 for D (5 bases). The germline CDR1 and CDR2 sequences are SNHLY and FYNNEI. Trimming left V 6 bases short and J 2 bases short, with 20 bases between. The CDR3 runs 16 residues. Partial CDR3 DNA: TGTGCCAGCAGCTACCCATTGGGCGGGCTAACCTACGAG. This codes for CASSYPLGGLTYE. The complete CDR3 sequence is CASSYPLGGLTYEQYF.

About this clone itself: Sequencing ends 3 residues short of the CDR3 end; the germline J gene provides the rest. The rearrangement uses TRBV7-2 and TRBJ2-3; TRBD2 matches at 11 bases. The CDR3 has 15 amino acids. The junction had 7 bases not matched to a gene; V was cut back by 6 bases and J by 5 bases. Germline CDR1 is SGHTA and CDR2 is FQGNSA. CDR3 DNA, as far as it was read: TGTGCCAGCAGTCAGTTCCTAGCGGGAGGAGATACG. Translated, it gives CASSQFLAGGDT. The full CDR3 sequence reads CASSQFLAGGDTQYF.

On this clone itself: The read ends 3 residues early relative to the CDR3; the germline J gene fills the gap. This chain links TRBV20-1 with TRBJ2-5, with 10 bases that match TRBD2. The germline CDR1 and CDR2 sequences are DFQATT and SNEGSKA (reference sequence). This CDR3 has 16 residues. V was clipped by 2 bases and J by 7 bases; unmatched bases: 13. Partial CDR3 DNA: TGCAGTGCTAGAATGATTCTAGCGGGAGTTATTAGGACC. Translated, it gives CSARMILAGVIRT. The CDR3 as a whole reads CSARMILAGVIRTQYF.

This clone was detected a few times. The read falls 3 residues short of the CDR3 end, and the missing part is taken from the germline J gene. This sequence joins TRBV6-2 or TRBV6-3 and TRBJ1-5; D uncertain. CDR3 length equals 14 residues. Trimming took off 4 bases at V and 4 bases at J, with 11 bases between the two ends. CDR1 and CDR2 from the germline V gene are MNHEY and SVGEGT. The CDR3 bases that were read are TGTGCCAGCAGTTTAGTTCCCCTTAATCAGCCC. It encodes CASSLVPLNQP. The CDR3 reads in full as CASSLVPLNQPQHF.

In regard to this clone: Read sequence stops 3 residues before the CDR3 end, and the germline J gene provides the missing end. The genes are TRBV30 and TRBJ1-3; a weak D match, TRBD1 (5 bases). V was trimmed by 4 bases and J by 4 bases, leaving 8 bases between them. Germline V gene sequence: CDR1 GTSNPN, CDR2 SVGIG (reference sequence). This CDR3 has 12 amino acids. Partial CDR3 DNA: TGTGCCTGGACAGGGAACGGAAACACC. Translated: CAWTGNGNT. The complete CDR3 reads CAWTGNGNTIYF.

This clone was seen only a few times. The observed sequence ends 3 residues before the CDR3 terminus, with the missing tail filled in from the germline J gene. This chain uses TRBV6-1 with TRBJ2-6; D gene uncertain. Germline V CDR1 and CDR2: MNHNS, SASEGT. The CDR3 covers 15 residues. V lost 2 bases, J lost 0 bases, and 5 bases lay in between. Here the CDR3 reads CASSEPTSGANVLTF. The CDR3 DNA, read in part, is TGTGCCAGCAGTGAACCTACCTCTGGGGCCAACGTC.

This clone was picked up many times. The read ends 3 residues before the CDR3 terminus; that terminus is restored from the germline J gene. This chain connects TRBV2 to TRBJ1-1, with TRBD1 identical over 8 bases. The CDR3 sequence is 15 residues long. J lost 3 bases, V lost 6 bases, and 9 bases had no gene match. The germline CDR1 and CDR2 sequences are SNHLY and FYNNEI. The DNA read from the CDR3 is TGTGCCAGCAGAGCATATCAGGGGGCGGACACTGAA. Translation: CASRAYQGADTE. The full CDR3 sequence reads CASRAYQGADTEAFF.

This clone occurred a few times. The read ends 3 residues before the CDR3 terminus; that terminus is restored from the germline J gene. This rearrangement joins TRBV7-8 to TRBJ2-5; D is perhaps TRBD2 (7 bases). Trimming shortened V by 5 bases and J by 5 bases, and 24 bases separated the two germline ends. This CDR3 spans 17 amino acids. The germline gives CDR1 SGHVS, CDR2 FQNEAQ. CDR3 bases read: TGTGCCAGCAGCCTCGGGCAGGGGAGGGCCCCATGGGAGACC. This sequence encodes CASSLGQGRAPWET. The full CDR3 protein is CASSLGQGRAPWETQYF. Filled out from reference TRBV7-8 and TRBJ2-5, the complete variable domain reads GAGVSQSPRYKVAKRGQDVALRCDPISGHVSLFWYQQALGQGPEFLTYFQNEAQLDKSGLPSDRFFAERPEGSVSTLKIQRTQQEDSAVYLCASSLGQGRAPWETQYFGPGTRLLVL.

Only a few counts were recorded for this clone. The CDR3 goes on 3 residues after the read ends, and that part is filled in from the germline J gene. The rearrangement uses TRBV19 and TRBJ1-2; D ambiguous. The germline CDR1 and CDR2 sequences are LNHDA and SQIVND (reference sequence). The V end lost 7 bases, the J end lost 4 bases, and 13 bases lay between the germline ends. The CDR3 has 13 amino acids. The CDR3 here is CASNPQKSYGYTF. The sequenced part of the CDR3 DNA is TGTGCCAGTAATCCACAGAAATCCTATGGC.

This clone was seen at least ten times. CDR3 sequence: CAINQGLAGGPSTDTQYF. The sequenced CDR3 bases are TGTGCCATCAACCAGGGACTAGCGGGGGGGCCGAGCACAGATACG. The J gene is TRBJ2-3, the V gene TRBV10-3, with 16 bases that match TRBD2. From the germline J gene comes the end of the CDR3, since the read stops 3 residues before it. The V gene's germline CDR1 is ENHRY and CDR2 SYGVKD. The CDR3 runs 18 residues. V was pared by 7 bases and J by 0 bases, with 7 bases of the junction left unmatched.